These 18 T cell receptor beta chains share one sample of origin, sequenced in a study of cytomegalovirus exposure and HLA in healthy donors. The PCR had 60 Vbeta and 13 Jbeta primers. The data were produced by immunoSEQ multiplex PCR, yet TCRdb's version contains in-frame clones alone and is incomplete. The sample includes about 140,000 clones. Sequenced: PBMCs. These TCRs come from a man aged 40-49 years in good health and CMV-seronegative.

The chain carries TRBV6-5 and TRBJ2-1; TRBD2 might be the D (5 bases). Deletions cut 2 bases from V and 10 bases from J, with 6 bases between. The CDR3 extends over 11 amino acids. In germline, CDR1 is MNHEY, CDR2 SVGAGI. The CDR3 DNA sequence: TGTGCCAGCAGTTACCCGGGGGAGCAGTTCTTC. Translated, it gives CASSYPGEQFF.

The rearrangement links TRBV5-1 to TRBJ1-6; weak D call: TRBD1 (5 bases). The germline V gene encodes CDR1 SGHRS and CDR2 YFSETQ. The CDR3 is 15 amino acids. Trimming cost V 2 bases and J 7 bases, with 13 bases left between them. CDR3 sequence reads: CASSFTDTLNSPLHF. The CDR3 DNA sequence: TGCGCCAGCAGCTTTACGGACACGCTGAATTCACCCCTCCACTTT.

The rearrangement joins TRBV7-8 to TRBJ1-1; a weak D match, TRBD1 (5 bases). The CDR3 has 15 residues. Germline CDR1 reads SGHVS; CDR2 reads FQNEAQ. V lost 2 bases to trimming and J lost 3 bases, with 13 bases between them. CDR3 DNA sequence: TGTGCCAGCAGCTTATACTGGGGCCCAGACACTGAAGCTTTCTTT. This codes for CASSLYWGPDTEAFF.

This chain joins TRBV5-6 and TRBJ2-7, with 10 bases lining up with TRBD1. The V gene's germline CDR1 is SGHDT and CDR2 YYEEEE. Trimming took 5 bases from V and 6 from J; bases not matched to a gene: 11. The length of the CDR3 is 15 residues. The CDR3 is CASRMGQGLVSEQYF. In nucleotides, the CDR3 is TGTGCCAGCAGAATGGGACAGGGGCTAGTCAGCGAGCAGTACTTC.

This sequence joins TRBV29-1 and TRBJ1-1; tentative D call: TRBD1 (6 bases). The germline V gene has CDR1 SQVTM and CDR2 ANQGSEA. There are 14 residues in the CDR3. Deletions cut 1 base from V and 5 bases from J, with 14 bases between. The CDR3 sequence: CSVEGTVGITEAFF. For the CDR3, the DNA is TGCAGCGTTGAAGGGACAGTCGGCATTACTGAAGCTTTCTTT.

The chain's CDR3 is CASSQGTGDGNTIYF. CDR3 in DNA: TGCGCCAGCAGCCAAGGGACAGGGGACGGAAACACCATATATTTT. This chain connects TRBV4-1 to TRBJ1-3; 9 bases are a match to TRBD1. The ends lost 1 base at V and 4 bases at J; junction bases unmatched: 2. The CDR3 spans 15 residues. Germline CDR1 and CDR2: MGHRA and YSYEKL.

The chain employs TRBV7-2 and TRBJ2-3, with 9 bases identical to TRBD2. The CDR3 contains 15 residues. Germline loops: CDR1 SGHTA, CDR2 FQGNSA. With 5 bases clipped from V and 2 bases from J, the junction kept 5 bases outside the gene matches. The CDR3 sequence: CASSVTSGDTDTQYF. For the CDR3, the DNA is TGTGCCAGCAGCGTGACTAGCGGAGACACAGATACGCAGTATTTT.

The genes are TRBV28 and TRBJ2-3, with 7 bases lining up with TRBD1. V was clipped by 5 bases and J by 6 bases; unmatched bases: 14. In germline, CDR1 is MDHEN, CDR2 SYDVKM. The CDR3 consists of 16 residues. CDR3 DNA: TGTGCCAGCAGTCAGGCCGGGACAGCCCTCGGGGATACGCAGTATTTT. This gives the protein CASSQAGTALGDTQYF.

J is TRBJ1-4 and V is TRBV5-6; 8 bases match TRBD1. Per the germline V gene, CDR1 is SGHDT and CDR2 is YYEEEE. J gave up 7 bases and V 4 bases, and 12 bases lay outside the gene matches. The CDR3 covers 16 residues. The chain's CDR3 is CASSTRTGKIFEKLFF. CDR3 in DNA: TGTGCCAGCAGCACCAGGACAGGGAAAATTTTTGAAAAACTGTTTTTT.

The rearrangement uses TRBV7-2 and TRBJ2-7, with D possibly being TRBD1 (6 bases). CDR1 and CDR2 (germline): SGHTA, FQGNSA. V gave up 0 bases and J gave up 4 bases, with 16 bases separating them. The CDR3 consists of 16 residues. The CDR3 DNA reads TGTGCCAGCAGCTTAGCGCTTGGGGGCACCGGGTACGAGCAGTACTTC. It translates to CASSLALGGTGYEQYF.

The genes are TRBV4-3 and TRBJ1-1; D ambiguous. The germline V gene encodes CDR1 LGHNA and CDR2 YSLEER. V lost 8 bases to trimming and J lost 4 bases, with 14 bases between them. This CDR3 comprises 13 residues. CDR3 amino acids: CASSVQLLTEAFF. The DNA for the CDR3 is TGCGCCAGCTCAGTACAGTTACTCACTGAAGCTTTCTTT.

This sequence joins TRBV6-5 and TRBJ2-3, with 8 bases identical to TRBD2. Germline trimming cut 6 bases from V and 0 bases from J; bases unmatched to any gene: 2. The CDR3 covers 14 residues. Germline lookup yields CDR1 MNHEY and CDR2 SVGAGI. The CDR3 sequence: CASRPGGSTDTQYF. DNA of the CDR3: TGTGCCAGCAGACCGGGGGGGAGCACAGATACGCAGTATTTT.

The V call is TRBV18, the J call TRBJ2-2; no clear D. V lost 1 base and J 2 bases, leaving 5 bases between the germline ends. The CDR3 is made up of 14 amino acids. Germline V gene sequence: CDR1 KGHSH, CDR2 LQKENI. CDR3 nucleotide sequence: TGTGCCAGCTCACCACAACATAACACCGGGGAGCTGTTTTTT. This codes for CASSPQHNTGELFF.

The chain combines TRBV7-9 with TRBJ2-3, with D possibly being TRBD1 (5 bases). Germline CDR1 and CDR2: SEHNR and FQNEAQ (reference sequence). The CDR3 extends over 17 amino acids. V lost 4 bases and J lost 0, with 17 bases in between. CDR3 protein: CASSYWTLGISTDTQYF. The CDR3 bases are TGTGCCAGCAGCTACTGGACACTGGGAATTAGCACAGATACGCAGTATTTT.

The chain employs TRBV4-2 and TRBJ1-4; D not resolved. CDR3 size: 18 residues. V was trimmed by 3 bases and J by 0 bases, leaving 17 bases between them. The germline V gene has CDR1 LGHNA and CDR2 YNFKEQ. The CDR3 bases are TGTGCCAGCAGCCAGGATGGACCTGCGGGGTCAACTAATGAAAAACTGTTTTTT. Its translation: CASSQDGPAGSTNEKLFF.

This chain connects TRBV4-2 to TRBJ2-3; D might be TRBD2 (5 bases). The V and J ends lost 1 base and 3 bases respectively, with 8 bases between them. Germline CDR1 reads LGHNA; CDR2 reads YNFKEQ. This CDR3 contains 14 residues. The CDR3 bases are TGTGCCAGCAGCCAAGCCTGGAGGACAGATACGCAGTATTTT. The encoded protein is CASSQAWRTDTQYF.

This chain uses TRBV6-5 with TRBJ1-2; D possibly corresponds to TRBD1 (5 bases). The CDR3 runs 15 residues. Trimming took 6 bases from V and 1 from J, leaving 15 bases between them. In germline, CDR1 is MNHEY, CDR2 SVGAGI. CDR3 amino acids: CASSPSTAFNYGYTF. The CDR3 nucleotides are TGTGCCAGCAGCCCATCGACAGCGTTTAACTATGGCTACACCTTC.

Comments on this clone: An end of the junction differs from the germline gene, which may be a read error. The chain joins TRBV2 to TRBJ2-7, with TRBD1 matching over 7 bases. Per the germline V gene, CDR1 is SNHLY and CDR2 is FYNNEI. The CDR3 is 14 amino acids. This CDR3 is CASSKAGTVYEQYF. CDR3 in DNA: TGTGCCAGCAGTAAAGCCGGGACAGTCTACGAGCAGTACTTC. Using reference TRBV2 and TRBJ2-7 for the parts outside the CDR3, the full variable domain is EPEVTQTPSHQVTQMGQEVILRCVPISNHLYFYWYRQILGQKVEFLVSFYNNEISEKSEIFDDQFSVERPDGSNFTLKIRSTKLEDSAMYFCASSKAGTVYEQYFGPGTRLTVT.